The entry below gives a single TCR beta chain sequence along with its context. Its antigen is still unknown. No base qualities exist here, and no much larger clone lies one base off it. Each collaborating institution followed its own protocols to collect whole blood in K2EDTA tubes. Collaborator samples were shipped for TCRbeta analysis as frozen whole blood, isolated PBMCs, or DNA extracted from either sample type. This specimen comes from a study of blood T cell repertoires in COVID-19 (dated by TCRdb to about 2020). A note on the overall study: Samples covering the acute and convalescent phases of COVID-19 were provided by collaborators in the United States, Italy and Spain. The sample metadata nearly always contained a de-identified subject ID, COVID-19 status, age in years and sex. A freely available public database, intended as a resource for researchers studying the immune response to SARS-CoV-2, is where the repertoires were released. The dataset comprised deeply sampled blood TCRbeta repertoires from subjects exposed to, actively infected with, or recovered from COVID-19. The samples were drawn from the first 160 participants of the ongoing ImmuneRACE study and from roughly 1,300 subjects provided by 6 global collaborators. The material from the prospective study consisted of cDNA or gDNA derived from T cells, B-cell-depleted T cells, or PBMCs. Where available, HLA class I and class II types were obtained from metadata supplied by the sample provider rather than from assay-based typing. What the work shows at the level of the full study, not this receptor alone: The quantity of clinical and demographic metadata differed by source and by participant and was supplied without curation.

The immunoSEQ Assay, a bias-controlled multiplex PCR, was used to amplify TCRbeta CDR3 regions from genomic DNA. The authors' analysis ran thus. The number of nucleated cells in each sample was estimated from the amplification of reference gene primers within the assay. To quantify the absolute abundance of each unique TCRbeta CDR3 rearrangement, sequence reads were collapsed and filtered. Productive Simpson clonality was computed per sample as the square root of Simpson's diversity index over productive rearrangements. The immuneACCESS repertoire file appears here via TCRdb, limited to in-frame rearrangements. These files lack a portion of the clones; in checked studies, under half of the deficit traces to unresolved V genes, and the cause of the others is not known. V, J and clone size derive from that table, while D and trimming were established from the DNA sequence. Recorded for this sample are 230,000 or so clones; about 90% of them occurred a single time. The top ten clonotypes cover 1.9% of the sample.

Including cysteine and phenylalanine, the CDR3 has 18 amino acids. CDR3 DNA is the only sequence kept; it has 54 bases, read in frame from the first base. Trimming accounts for 6 bases at V and 0 bases at J, while the number of junction bases matched to no gene is 11. Looking up the germline V gene (reference sequence) yields CDR1 SEHNR and CDR2 FQNEAQ. The source of this sequence is a middle-aged man with active or convalescent COVID-19. The rearranged segments are TRBV7-9 and TRBJ2-6; 7 bases in between match TRBD1. Sequencing used peripheral blood. The DNA sequence is as follows: TGTGCCAGCAGTTTATCGGACAGGAGTGACTCTGGGGCCAACGTCCTGACTTTC. Its translation is CASSLSDRSDSGANVLTF.